The entry that follows covers one T cell receptor beta chain sequence. The table came from immunoSEQ multiplex PCR; TCRdb's copy has only in-frame clones and leaves some out. The sample gives 120,000 or so clones, approximately 87% of which show up once; about 2.9% is in the top ten. The sample belongs to a study of control samples from healthy donors and cancer patients. Germline CDR1 and CDR2: GTSNPN and SVGIG (reference sequence). Between the trimmed V and J ends, which lost 2 bases and 8 bases, there was a span of 19 bases. CDR3 length: 16 amino acids. This TCR came from a man in his 60s in good health. The sequenced sample consisted of blood. V and J are TRBV30 and TRBJ1-6; D gene ambiguous. Here the CDR3 DNA reads TGTGCCTGGAGTTTCTGGGGTATTCCCGGAGATTCACCCCTCCACTTT. Translation: CAWSFWGIPGDSPLHF.